The sequence of this T cell receptor beta chain was determined in a study of blood T cell repertoires in COVID-19. The V gene's germline CDR1 is SGHVS and CDR2 FNYEAQ. The CDR3 consists of 17 residues. V shed 7 bases and J 5 bases; nucleotides not matched to a gene: 12. Per the original data handling: Reference gene primer amplification gave nucleated cell count estimates. The data were produced by immunoSEQ multiplex PCR, yet TCRdb's version contains in-frame clones alone and is incomplete. V and J calls and clone size are those listed in that table; D and trimming were worked out from the DNA. The table includes tens of thousands of clones, approximately 81% detected once.

Sequenced input: peripheral blood. This sequence originates from a woman aged 55-70 years with acute or convalescent COVID-19. The rearrangement joins TRBV7-6 to TRBJ2-5, with TRBD2 identical over 14 bases. DNA for the CDR3: TGTGCCAGCACCTTGGGGACTAGCGGGGGCCGGGGGGAGACCCAGTACTTC. Amino acid sequence: CASTLGTSGGRGETQYF.